The 30 T cell receptor beta chains listed next were all sequenced from one sample in a study of cytomegalovirus exposure and HLA in healthy donors. The study ran its PCR with 60 Vbeta and 13 Jbeta primers. The data were produced by immunoSEQ multiplex PCR, yet TCRdb's version contains in-frame clones alone and is incomplete. Among 120,000 to 150,000 clones listed, approximately 79% were seen once. What was sequenced was PBMCs. These receptors all come from a man aged 18 to 29 in good health and CMV-seronegative.

The sample holds one count of this clone. V is TRBV19 and J is TRBJ1-4; D is possibly TRBD1 (6 bases). Germline V gene sequence: CDR1 LNHDA, CDR2 SQIVND (reference sequence). Trimming removed 5 bases at V and 7 bases at J, with 20 bases between. The CDR3 is 16 amino acids. The CDR3: CASSATRDTRGEKLFF. The DNA for the CDR3 is TGTGCCAGTAGTGCCACCCGGGACACTAGGGGTGAAAAACTGTTTTTT.

The rearrangement joins TRBV10-3 to TRBJ1-1; tentatively, D is TRBD1 (6 bases). CDR3 size: 13 residues. Germline CDR1 ENHRY, CDR2 SYGVKD. Trimming removed 4 bases at V and 6 bases at J, with 12 bases between. CDR3 nucleotide sequence: TGTGCCATCAGTGGAGGGGGGGCCCCTGAAGCTTTCTTT. Translated: CAISGGGAPEAFF.

On this clone itself: Other DNA variants within this sample encode the same CDR3. The gene calls are TRBV29-1 and TRBJ2-2; D is perhaps TRBD1 (6 bases). From germline, CDR1 is SQVTM and CDR2 ANQGSEA. CDR3 length equals 15 residues. V dropped 7 bases and J dropped 6 bases, with 21 bases sitting between them. This CDR3 reads CSAIPASGTSGELFF. DNA of the CDR3: TGCAGCGCCATACCCGCCTCTGGGACATCCGGGGAGCTGTTTTTT.

This clone has just a few counts. V is TRBV29-1 and J is TRBJ1-1; D ambiguous. The CDR3 spans 10 residues. Germline CDR1 SQVTM, CDR2 ANQGSEA. The V end was cut by 6 bases, the J end by 7 bases, with 9 bases between. The CDR3 nucleotides read TGCAGCGTCCAGGCAGTTGAAGCTTTCTTT. Its protein product is CSVQAVEAFF.

This clone turned up a few times. This chain links TRBV2 with TRBJ2-3; possible D gene TRBD2, 6 bases. V dropped 4 bases and J dropped 2 bases, with 7 bases sitting between them. The CDR3 spans 13 residues. The V gene's germline CDR1 is SNHLY and CDR2 FYNNEI. This CDR3 is CASSGGDTDTQYF. CDR3 nucleotide sequence: TGTGCCAGCAGTGGGGGGGACACAGATACGCAGTATTTT.

The chain carries TRBV6-5 and TRBJ1-1; maybe TRBD1 (6 bases). The V end was cut by 0 bases, the J end by 4 bases, with 15 bases between. Germline CDR1 is MNHEY and CDR2 is SVGAGI. The CDR3 totals 16 residues. CDR3 DNA: TGTGCCAGCAGTTACTCGACCAGGGGATGGAGCACTGAAGCTTTCTTT. Translating gives CASSYSTRGWSTEAFF.

V and J are TRBV18 and TRBJ2-3; TRBD2 is a possible D gene (6 bases). The CDR3 runs 15 residues. CDR1 and CDR2 (germline): KGHSH, LQKENI. Trimming left V 0 bases short and J 3 bases short, with 10 bases between. The CDR3 loop reads CASSPPRAGTDTQYF. The CDR3 region has the DNA TGTGCCAGCTCACCACCTAGGGCGGGGACAGATACGCAGTATTTT.

The V and J genes are TRBV7-9 and TRBJ2-7, with D perhaps TRBD2 (6 bases). Per the germline V gene, CDR1 is SEHNR and CDR2 is FQNEAQ (reference sequence). This CDR3 is built from 14 residues. Trimming left V 1 base short and J 5 bases short, with 12 bases between. CDR3 protein: CASSLVQGLDEQYF. The CDR3 DNA sequence: TGTGCCAGCAGCTTAGTCCAGGGACTGGACGAGCAGTACTTC.

This chain uses TRBV19 with TRBJ1-6, with TRBD1 identical over 8 bases. From germline, CDR1 is LNHDA and CDR2 SQIVND (reference sequence). The CDR3 is 15 amino acids. Trimming at V came to 0 bases and at J to 9 bases, leaving 4 bases not matched to a gene. In DNA, the CDR3 is TGTGCCAGTAGTATAGAGACAGGGGCGGGTTCACCCCTCCACTTT. It codes for CASSIETGAGSPLHF.

A single count supports this clone. The genes are TRBV18 and TRBJ1-2; D is unclear. V was shortened by 6 bases and J by 6 bases, with 17 bases between the two germline ends. The germline CDR1 and CDR2 sequences are KGHSH and LQKENI. The CDR3 totals 14 residues. The CDR3 here is CASSPKSQADGYTF. The CDR3 region has the DNA TGTGCCAGCTCCCCGAAGAGTCAGGCTGATGGCTACACCTTC.

The chain links TRBV4-3 to TRBJ2-5, with D unclear. V was trimmed by 5 bases and J by 4 bases, leaving 17 bases between them. The CDR3 totals 15 residues. Germline assignment: CDR1 LGHNA and CDR2 YSLEER. This CDR3 reads CASSVSPGGGETQYF. The CDR3 DNA reads as TGCGCCAGCAGCGTTAGCCCTGGTGGTGGAGAGACCCAGTACTTC.

The chain employs TRBV27 and TRBJ2-2, with 8 bases aligning to TRBD2. The germline V gene encodes CDR1 MNHEY and CDR2 SMNVEV (reference sequence). CDR3 length equals 18 residues. V was clipped by 7 bases and J by 6 bases; unmatched bases: 19. In DNA form, the CDR3 reads TGTGCCAGCACCTCATCCCCGCAGGGACTAGTTTTTCCCGGGGAGCTGTTTTTT. As protein: CASTSSPQGLVFPGELFF.

This chain joins TRBV7-9 and TRBJ2-7, with 8 positions matching TRBD2. Germline V lookup: CDR1 SEHNR, CDR2 FQNEAQ (reference sequence). The CDR3 consists of 15 residues. After removal of 5 bases from V and 2 bases from J, the junction contained 8 bases not matched to a gene. CDR3 loop: CASSPTGGSTYEQYF. The CDR3 DNA reads as TGTGCCAGCAGCCCGACGGGGGGGTCGACCTACGAGCAGTACTTC.

The chain recombines TRBV7-8 with TRBJ2-5; a possible D gene is TRBD2 (6 bases). Trimming shortened V by 5 bases and J by 0 bases, and 10 bases separated the two germline ends. The germline V gene has CDR1 SGHVS and CDR2 FQNEAQ. The CDR3 is made up of 14 amino acids. For the CDR3, the DNA is TGTGCCAGCAGCCGAAGCGGGTACCAAGAGACCCAGTACTTC. Translated: CASSRSGYQETQYF.

The chain carries TRBV28 and TRBJ1-5; 10 bases are shared with TRBD1. The junction had 6 bases not matched to a gene; V was cut back by 3 bases and J by 4 bases. The CDR3 has 16 residues. Looked up from germline, CDR1 is MDHEN and CDR2 is SYDVKM. In DNA, the CDR3 is TGTGCCAGCAGTTTGCTGGGACAGGGGTTGAATCAGCCCCAGCATTTT. Translation gives CASSLLGQGLNQPQHF.

CDR3 sequence: CASSQARGAYEQYF. CDR3 coding DNA: TGCGCCAGCAGCCAAGCCAGGGGAGCCTACGAGCAGTACTTC. The chain combines TRBV4-1 with TRBJ2-7; D may be TRBD1 (6 bases). Germline assignment: CDR1 MGHRA and CDR2 YSYEKL. This CDR3 comprises 14 residues. V lost 1 base and J lost 2, with 9 bases in between.

The genes are TRBV18 and TRBJ1-2, with a possible D match to TRBD1 (5 bases). V was pared by 1 base and J by 2 bases, with 8 bases between. CDR3 length: 14 amino acids. Per the germline V gene, CDR1 is KGHSH and CDR2 is LQKENI. The CDR3 DNA follows: TGTGCCAGCTCACCACAGACAGCGAACTATGGCTACACCTTC. It is translated as CASSPQTANYGYTF.

This chain joins TRBV7-8 and TRBJ2-2, with a weak D call TRBD1 (6 bases). Germline-derived CDR1 and CDR2 are SGHVS and FQNEAQ. The CDR3 is made up of 14 amino acids. V lost 3 bases to trimming and J lost 1 base, with 6 bases between them. The CDR3 DNA reads TGTGCCAGCAGCTTGGACAGGAACACCGGGGAGCTGTTTTTT. Translated, it gives CASSLDRNTGELFF.

This chain joins TRBV30 and TRBJ1-4, with D perhaps TRBD1 (5 bases). V was clipped by 5 bases and J by 3 bases, with 10 bases between them. The CDR3 runs to 13 residues. Germline-derived CDR1 and CDR2 are GTSNPN and SVGIG (reference sequence). The CDR3 here is CAWGGEPNEKLFF. The CDR3 nucleotides are TGTGCCTGGGGGGGGGAGCCTAATGAAAAACTGTTTTTT.

The V gene is TRBV6-6, the J gene TRBJ2-3; 8 positions match TRBD1. V lost 5 bases, J lost 2 bases, and 6 bases stayed unmatched. The CDR3 is 15 amino acids. Germline V gene data show CDR1 as MNHNY and CDR2 as SVGAGI (reference sequence). CDR3 sequence (DNA): TGTGCCAGCAGTAGGGACAGGTTGATCACAGATACGCAGTATTTT. Amino acid sequence: CASSRDRLITDTQYF.

This chain joins TRBV11-3 and TRBJ2-2, with D possibly being TRBD2 (5 bases). V was shortened by 3 bases and J by 2 bases, with 10 bases between the two germline ends. This CDR3 comprises 15 residues. Germline lookup yields CDR1 SGHNT and CDR2 YENEEA. CDR3: CASSFGRGNTGELFF. CDR3 sequence (DNA): TGTGCCAGCAGCTTTGGTCGGGGAAACACCGGGGAGCTGTTTTTT. The whole variable domain, filled in from reference TRBV11-3 and TRBJ2-2, reads EAGVVQSPRYKIIEKKQPVAFWCNPISGHNTLYWYLQNLGQGPELLIRYENEEAVDDSQLPKDRFSAERLKGVDSTLKIQPAELGDSAVYLCASSFGRGNTGELFFGEGSRLTVL.

The rearrangement uses TRBV10-2 and TRBJ2-5; 9 bases are shared with TRBD2. The CDR3 has 15 amino acids. Trimming took 3 bases from V and 5 from J; bases not matched to a gene: 7. Germline assignment: CDR1 WSHSY and CDR2 SAAADI. DNA for the CDR3: TGCGCCAGCAGTGAAATAGCGGGGGCCGGGGAGACCCAGTACTTC. This encodes CASSEIAGAGETQYF.

This chain connects TRBV6-5 to TRBJ1-1; TRBD1 aligns across 7 bases. Looked up from germline, CDR1 is MNHEY and CDR2 is SVGAGI. This CDR3 region has 14 residues. The V and J ends lost 2 bases and 6 bases, in that order; junction bases with no gene match: 6. CDR3 in DNA: TGTGCCAGCAGTTACGCGCTAGGGGGCCCTGAAGCTTTCTTT. This sequence encodes CASSYALGGPEAFF.

The chain combines TRBV23-1 with TRBJ2-3; 9 bases match TRBD1. Being an ORF, TRBV23-1 has a function that is uncertain. V lost 0 bases and J lost 1; bases outside the gene matches: 5. This CDR3 spans 17 amino acids. CDR3 coding DNA: TGCGCCAGCAGTCAATCCAAGGACAGGGGATGCACAGATACGCAGTATTTT. It specifies CASSQSKDRGCTDTQYF.

J is TRBJ1-1 and V is TRBV5-5, with D possibly being TRBD1 (5 bases). Trimming pared 4 bases from V and 5 bases from J, leaving 18 bases between. The CDR3 loop spans 15 amino acids. The germline gives CDR1 SGHKS, CDR2 YYEKEE (reference sequence). CDR3 in DNA: TGTGCCAGCAGCCAGGCGGGGCAGCTAAAAACTGAAGCTTTCTTT. Its protein product is CASSQAGQLKTEAFF.

CDR3 protein: CAAGGGVTEAFF. The DNA of the CDR3 is TGTGCCGCGGGGGGAGGGGTCACTGAAGCTTTCTTT. This chain uses TRBV10-3 with TRBJ1-1, with TRBD1 as a possible D gene (5 bases). Germline values: CDR1 ENHRY, CDR2 SYGVKD. The CDR3 is made up of 12 amino acids. Trimming left V 11 bases short and J 4 bases short, with 14 bases between.

This clone was detected only a few times. This sample includes further DNA sequences coding for the same CDR3. V gene TRBV7-8 combines with J gene TRBJ1-2, with a possible D match to TRBD1 (6 bases). CDR3 size: 13 residues. V gave up 5 bases and J gave up 12 bases, with 19 bases separating them. The germline gives CDR1 SGHVS, CDR2 FQNEAQ. The CDR3 reads CASSTGTAARHTF. In nucleotides, the CDR3 is TGTGCCAGCAGCACAGGGACGGCAGCTCGGCACACCTTC.

This clone turned up a few times. The rearrangement uses TRBV2 and TRBJ2-3, with D tentatively TRBD1 (5 bases). Trimming stripped 7 bases from V and 4 bases from J, with 12 bases between. The CDR3 runs 13 residues. CDR1 and CDR2 from the germline V gene are SNHLY and FYNNEI. CDR3 in amino acids: CASNLQGPDTQYF. The CDR3, as DNA: TGTGCCAGCAATTTGCAGGGTCCAGATACGCAGTATTTT.

The rearrangement links TRBV2 to TRBJ2-5; 7 nucleotides line up with TRBD2. This CDR3 is built from 14 residues. The ends lost 8 bases at V and 4 bases at J; junction bases unmatched: 10. The germline CDR1 and CDR2 sequences are SNHLY and FYNNEI. For the CDR3, the DNA is TGTGCCAGCGTATTCCAGGGAGGGAGAGAGACCCAGTACTTC. This translates into CASVFQGGRETQYF.

This CDR3 reads CSGNRAGEQYF. As DNA, the CDR3 is TGCAGCGGAAATAGGGCGGGCGAGCAGTACTTC. V gene TRBV29-1 combines with J gene TRBJ2-7; TRBD2 is a possible D gene (5 bases). Deletions cut 7 bases from V and 6 bases from J, with 13 bases between. Germline V lookup: CDR1 SQVTM, CDR2 ANQGSEA. This CDR3 has 11 amino acids.